This TCR beta chain was identified in a study of T cell changes during pregnancy in multiple sclerosis. TCRdb's table, derived via immunoSEQ multiplex PCR, lists solely in-frame clones and lacks some. The sample gives over 85,000 clones, 90% to 95% of which show up once; 1.5% to 2% is in the top ten. Germline values: CDR1 SGDLS, CDR2 YYNGEE. The CDR3 totals 17 residues. V trimming: 3 bases; J trimming: 6 bases; junction bases outside the gene matches: 13. Here the sequenced sample was peripheral blood, taken after pregnancy. The TCR sequence derives from a female donor in good health, enrolled as a control in a pregnancy study. The chain links TRBV9 to TRBJ2-2; 8 bases are shared with TRBD1. CDR3 residues: CASSGTPIQGAAGELFF. CDR3 sequence (DNA): TGTGCCAGCAGCGGTACCCCAATTCAGGGGGCAGCCGGGGAGCTGTTTTTT.